The clone carrying this TCR beta chain was counted only a few times. Antigen unknown. V dropped 4 bases and J dropped 2 bases, with 15 bases sitting between them. The CDR3 length is 15 residues. CDR1 is SGDLS and CDR2 is YYNGEE in the germline V gene. These data belong to a study of molecular identifiers for immune sequencing clone quantification. General observations from the study: Underestimation of highly expanded clone sizes could arise where identical TCR molecules share a barcode.

Sorted naive CD8 T cells, 20,000 to 1,000,000, were sequenced from 10%, 30% or 50% RNA. The authors sorted naive CD8 T cells as CD8+CD4-CCR7+CD45RA+. One entry per CDR3 protein results from TCRdb running MiXCR on the PCR reads. This sample yields roughly 300,000 distinct CDR3 sequences, of which roughly a quarter are seen a single time; around 0.76% belongs to the top ten. This chain uses TRBV9 with TRBJ2-5, with D possibly matching TRBD2 (6 bases). The sequenced sample consisted of naive CD8+ T cells from blood, with Jurkat cell RNA spiked in. Described subset: FACS-sorted CD8+CD4-CCR7+CD45RA+ naive T cells. This receptor was obtained from a human donor in good health. Some libraries in this study had Jurkat cell RNA spiked in. The CDR3 loop reads CASSSGVAAQETQYF. The CDR3 region has the DNA TGTGCCAGCAGCTCGGGGGTGGCGGCACAAGAGACCCAGTACTTC.